This T cell receptor beta chain was identified in a study of blood T cell repertoires in COVID-19. Study overall: The United States, Italy and Spain supplied acute and convalescent COVID-19 samples. T cells, B-cell-depleted T cells, or PBMCs supplied cDNA or gDNA.

The CDR3 covers 17 residues. Germline V CDR1 and CDR2: GTSNPN, SVGIG (reference sequence). V was pared by 5 bases and J by 2 bases, with 24 bases between. Source study methods: Reference gene primer amplification gave nucleated cell count estimates. Profiling relied on immunoSEQ multiplex PCR, and the TCRdb table lists in-frame clones only, not all of them. V and J calls and clone size are as listed in that table; D and trimming were resolved from the DNA. The table lists 75,000 to 95,000 clones, around 90% of them singletons. The chain couples TRBV30 to TRBJ1-1, with D possibly matching TRBD1 (6 bases). The sample was peripheral blood. This clonotype was sampled from a man aged 55-75 years with acute or convalescent COVID-19. The CDR3 sequence: CAWQPAGQRAINTEAFF. The CDR3 DNA is TGTGCCTGGCAACCCGCCGGACAGCGAGCCATTAACACTGAAGCTTTCTTT.